This T cell receptor (beta chain) was identified in a study of shared clonotypes between healthy human individuals. Within Nashville, Tennessee resided all donors, each a Caucasian adult. On this clone: The antigen remains unidentified.

General study results and limits: Rarefaction showed that sequencing of sorted subsets was incomplete (despite large depth).

The assay was immunoSEQ multiplex PCR, and TCRdb's table has in-frame clones only and misses some. The sample has 95,000 to 120,000 clones; more than 65% are singletons. The CDR3 has 18 residues. V gave up 6 bases and J gave up 5 bases; unmatched junction bases: 16. Germline V CDR1 and CDR2: MGHDK, SYGVNS. The sample was memory CD8+ T cells sorted from blood. The subset was: CD45RO+ cells pooled with CCR7-negative TemRA cells. The sequence came from a woman in her twenties or thirties in good health. The rearrangement links TRBV25-1 to TRBJ2-1; 10 bases line up with TRBD1. For the CDR3, the DNA is TGTGCCAGCAGCCAAGAATATCCGGGACAGGGGATCCACAATGAGCAGTTCTTC. It is translated as CASSQEYPGQGIHNEQFF.